These 15 T cell receptor beta chains were all obtained from the same sample, sequenced in a study of OX40 agonist ivuxolimab in advanced cancers. Some clones are missing from TCRdb's copy, which holds only in-frame ones; the method was immunoSEQ multiplex PCR. The sample consists of about 40,000 clones, 70% to 90% of them appearing once. The material was CD4+ or CD8+ T cells sorted from blood, obtained in a trial of the OX40 agonist ivuxolimab. Every receptor here comes from an adult with an advanced solid tumor such as melanoma, head and neck, liver or kidney cancer.

This sequence joins TRBV6-6 and TRBJ2-7; D is uncertain. This CDR3 region has 12 residues. Looked up from germline, CDR1 is MNHNY and CDR2 is SVGAGI (reference sequence). V shed 4 bases and J shed 2 bases, with 6 bases lying between them. The CDR3 reads CASSLLPYEQYF. The CDR3 coding sequence is TGTGCCAGCAGTTTACTTCCCTACGAGCAGTACTTC.

The chain links TRBV4-1 to TRBJ1-1; D gene uncertain. The length of the CDR3 is 12 residues. Per germline, CDR1 MGHRA and CDR2 YSYEKL. Trimming left V 4 bases short and J 1 base short, with 4 bases between. The CDR3 bases are TGCGCCAGCAGCCGGCAGAACACTGAAGCTTTCTTT. It codes for CASSRQNTEAFF.

This sequence joins TRBV9 and TRBJ2-7, with D perhaps being TRBD1 or TRBD2 (5 bases each). The CDR3 is made up of 13 amino acids. V lost 0 bases and J 2 bases, leaving 6 bases between the germline ends. The germline V gene has CDR1 SGDLS and CDR2 YYNGEE. This CDR3 reads CASSVGGPYEQYF. The CDR3 nucleotides read TGTGCCAGCAGCGTAGGGGGACCCTACGAGCAGTACTTC.

The rearrangement uses TRBV9 and TRBJ2-2; perhaps D is TRBD1 or TRBD2 (5 bases each). Trimming took off 0 bases at V and 8 bases at J, with 8 bases between the two ends. Germline CDR1 SGDLS, CDR2 YYNGEE. CDR3 size: 13 residues. The CDR3 sequence: CASSVAGQGELFF. The CDR3 DNA sequence: TGTGCCAGCAGCGTAGCGGGGCAGGGGGAGCTGTTTTTT.

This chain connects TRBV18 to TRBJ1-2; D ambiguous. CDR3 length equals 15 residues. V shed 0 bases and J shed 6 bases, with 14 bases lying between them. Germline V gene data show CDR1 as KGHSH and CDR2 as LQKENI. The chain's CDR3 is CASSPPGPRFDGYTF. CDR3 sequence (DNA): TGTGCCAGCTCACCACCGGGCCCGCGGTTCGATGGCTACACCTTC.

This chain connects TRBV7-8 to TRBJ1-4; D possibly corresponds to TRBD1 (5 bases). CDR1 is SGHVS and CDR2 is FQNEAQ in the germline V gene. The CDR3 totals 17 residues. V lost 2 bases to trimming and J lost 0 bases, with 13 bases between them. The DNA of the CDR3 is TGTGCCAGCAGCTTACACAGGCTGCACACAACTAATGAAAAACTGTTTTTT. This sequence encodes CASSLHRLHTTNEKLFF.

This chain uses TRBV6-1 with TRBJ1-4; 7 bases align to TRBD1. Germline lookup yields CDR1 MNHNS and CDR2 SASEGT. Unmatched junction bases numbered 6, after V lost 6 bases and J lost 8 bases. The CDR3 consists of 13 residues. CDR3 loop: CASSPGQEEKLFF. The CDR3 DNA is TGTGCCAGCAGCCCTGGACAGGAGGAAAAACTGTTTTTT.

The chain employs TRBV25-1 and TRBJ2-7; TRBD2 aligns across 13 bases. The germline CDR1 and CDR2 sequences are MGHDK and SYGVNS. The V segment lost 1 base and the J segment 7 bases; nucleotides outside the gene matches: 10. The CDR3 loop spans 17 amino acids. CDR3 nucleotides: TGTGCCAGCAGTGAATTCCAAACACTAGCGGGAGGGGATGAGCAGTACTTC. It translates to CASSEFQTLAGGDEQYF.

J is TRBJ2-5 and V is TRBV6-4, with a weak D call TRBD2 (7 bases). Trimming stripped 3 bases from V and 1 base from J, with 15 bases between. This CDR3 spans 16 amino acids. Germline lookup yields CDR1 MRHNA and CDR2 SNTAGT. CDR3 protein: CASSEGCRGAQETQYF. In DNA, the CDR3 is TGTGCCAGCAGTGAAGGGTGTCGGGGGGCCCAAGAGACCCAGTACTTC.

Details on this clone: A far larger clone is one nucleotide away, so this likely arose from a read error. The rearrangement links TRBV30 to TRBJ2-5, with a tentative D call TRBD2 (5 bases). The germline V gene encodes CDR1 GTSNPN and CDR2 SVGIG (reference sequence). CDR3 length equals 12 residues. The DNA for the CDR3 is TGTGCCGGGAGCCCGCCGGGGGAGACCCAGTACTTC. It translates to CAGSPPGETQYF.

This chain joins TRBV29-1 and TRBJ2-5, with D hard to call. The J call may be wrong; the DNA end is better matched by TRBJ2-7. The germline V gene encodes CDR1 SQVTM and CDR2 ANQGSEA. The CDR3 totals 10 residues. CDR3: CSVVAYEQYF. Written as DNA, the CDR3 is TGCAGCGTCGTGGCATACGAGCAGTACTTC.

The V call is TRBV4-3, the J call TRBJ1-1; 10 nucleotides line up with TRBD1. This CDR3 has 15 residues. V gave up 3 bases and J gave up 4 bases; unmatched junction bases: 5. Germline CDR1 LGHNA, CDR2 YSLEER. As DNA, the CDR3 is TGCGCCAGCAGCCATACAGGGACAGGGGTCACTGAAGCTTTCTTT. It codes for CASSHTGTGVTEAFF.

CDR3 coding DNA: TGTGCCATCAGTCCCGACTGGTATTGGGGCACAGATACGCAGTATTTT. Translation: CAISPDWYWGTDTQYF. V and J are TRBV10-3 and TRBJ2-3; D remains ambiguous. From germline, CDR1 is ENHRY and CDR2 SYGVKD. The germline V and J ends were trimmed by 5 bases and 1 base, with 16 bases remaining between them. CDR3 length equals 16 residues.

This chain uses TRBV7-2 with TRBJ1-5, with D perhaps TRBD1 (6 bases). CDR3 length: 14 amino acids. The germline V gene encodes CDR1 SGHTA and CDR2 FQGNSA. The ends were cut back, 3 bases at V and 6 bases at J, with 12 bases in the middle. In DNA, the CDR3 is TGTGCCAGCAGCTTTACAGGGTGGGGTCAGCCCCAGCATTTT. It specifies CASSFTGWGQPQHF.

The V and J genes are TRBV11-2 and TRBJ2-1, with unresolved D. Germline V lookup: CDR1 SGHAT, CDR2 FQNNGV. V was shortened by 3 bases and J by 10 bases, with 7 bases between the two germline ends. The CDR3 loop spans 11 amino acids. DNA for the CDR3: TGTGCCAGCAGCTTGGCGAGGGAGCAGTTCTTC. This translates into CASSLAREQFF.